This is a list of T cell receptor beta chains from one sample in a study. One entry per CDR3 protein results from TCRdb running MiXCR on the RT-PCR reads. This repertoire shows about 700,000 distinct CDR3 sequences, approximately 15% found once; its top ten account for 3.6%. The sequencing sample was made of memory CD4+ T cells from blood. Receptor source: a female donor in good health, serving as a healthy control. Both conserved end residues are trimmed from each CDR3. Clone size appears in some rows only: once, few, many, or a class for an expanded clone.

TRBJ1-2,TRBV29-1,many,SASRSEETNYGYT
TRBJ2-1,TRBV7-2,many,ASSLVQGYNEQF
TRBJ1-1,TRBV28,.,ASRTPGRMNTEAF
TRBJ2-1,TRBV24-1,.,ATSDPSDRGFIDEQF
TRBJ2-2,TRBV20-1,.,SARDHRGHTGELF
TRBJ2-3,TRBV7-6,few,ASSLAGLTTDTQY
TRBJ1-4,TRBV18,many,ASSPRGQANEKLF
TRBJ2-7,TRBV27,many,ASSSQAVSSYEQY
TRBJ2-6,TRBV9,few,ASSPRSVISGANVLT
TRBJ2-3,TRBV5-6,many,ASSLPGGGSDTQY
TRBJ2-7,TRBV12-3/TRBV12-4,few,ASSLRGTGGIYEQY